Presented here are 13 T cell receptor beta chains from one specimen sequenced in a study of technical replicates of blood from a handful of donors. Profiling relied on immunoSEQ multiplex PCR, and the TCRdb table lists in-frame clones only, not all of them. The table includes 65,000 to 80,000 clones, approximately 98% detected once. Sequenced: T cells isolated from PBMCs. These receptors were obtained from a human donor in good health.

V usage is TRBV10-3 and J usage is TRBJ2-1; 7 positions agree with TRBD1. This CDR3 spans 14 amino acids. The trim removed 6 bases at V and 12 bases at J, leaving 14 bases unmatched. Germline CDR1 reads ENHRY; CDR2 reads SYGVKD. The CDR3 sequence is CAIRGTESPGGQFF. CDR3 bases: TGTGCCATCAGGGGGACAGAATCTCCTGGGGGGCAGTTCTTC.

This clone was seen just once. V and J are TRBV29-1 and TRBJ2-2, with D possibly TRBD2 on 6 matching bases. Germline values: CDR1 SQVTM, CDR2 ANQGSEA. Trimming cost V 1 base and J 5 bases, with 11 bases left between them. The CDR3 is 14 amino acids. In nucleotides, the CDR3 is TGCAGCGTTGAAGTCGGGAGAGGTACCGGGGAGCTGTTTTTT. Translated: CSVEVGRGTGELFF.

The CDR3 bases are TGTGCCAGTACAAGACACAGGGTTCTAAGCAACACTGAAGCTTTCTTT. Translating it yields CASTRHRVLSNTEAFF. V gene TRBV19 combines with J gene TRBJ1-1; a weak D match, TRBD1 (6 bases). Germline loops: CDR1 LNHDA, CDR2 SQIVND (reference sequence). The CDR3 is 16 residues long. The V end lost 7 bases, the J end lost 2 bases, and 20 bases lay between the germline ends.

V and J are TRBV4-3 and TRBJ2-7; D may be TRBD1 (5 bases). Trimming shortened V by 3 bases and J by 12 bases, and 12 bases separated the two germline ends. This CDR3 region has 11 residues. The germline V gene has CDR1 LGHNA and CDR2 YSLEER. This CDR3 reads CASSQGNTGYF. CDR3 in DNA: TGCGCCAGCAGCCAGGGTAATACAGGGTACTTC.

The rearrangement links TRBV9 to TRBJ2-2; 8 positions match TRBD1. CDR1 SGDLS and CDR2 YYNGEE come from the germline V gene. The J segment lost 6 bases and the V segment lost 0 bases, leaving 7 bases of the junction unmatched. The CDR3 totals 16 residues. As DNA, the CDR3 is TGTGCCAGCAGCGTAGGTTCAGGGGGCGTTTCCGGGGAGCTGTTTTTT. This encodes CASSVGSGGVSGELFF.

The chain has TRBV20-1 and TRBJ1-2, with 9 nucleotides matching TRBD1. V lost 7 bases and J lost 12; bases outside the gene matches: 6. CDR3 length equals 10 residues. Germline V gene lookup returns CDR1 DFQATT and CDR2 SNEGSKA (reference sequence). The DNA for the CDR3 is TGCAGTGGGACAGGGGTAGGCGACACCTTC. This sequence encodes CSGTGVGDTF.

This sequence joins TRBV4-2 and TRBJ2-7; 9 bases are shared with TRBD1. Germline V gives CDR1 LGHNA, CDR2 YNFKEQ. The V gene end was trimmed by 0 bases and the J gene end by 3 bases; junction bases not matched to a gene: 6. The CDR3 contains 16 residues. The DNA of the CDR3 is TGTGCCAGCAGCCAAGATAGTAGGACAGGGGACTACGAGCAGTACTTC. This codes for CASSQDSRTGDYEQYF.

This chain links TRBV6-5 with TRBJ2-3, with 8 bases matching TRBD2. Germline values: CDR1 MNHEY, CDR2 SVGAGI. This CDR3 contains 14 residues. With V trimmed by 6 bases and J by 6 bases, 8 bases remained unmatched. The CDR3 sequence: CASSLIPGGDTQYF. The DNA for the CDR3 is TGTGCCAGCAGCCTGATTCCGGGGGGGGATACGCAGTATTTT.

The V call is TRBV6-4, the J call TRBJ2-3; 12 bases fit TRBD2. Trimming took 2 bases from V and 4 from J; bases not matched to a gene: 4. CDR3 length: 16 residues. Germline assignment: CDR1 MRHNA and CDR2 SNTAGT. DNA for the CDR3: TGTGCCAGCAGTGACCAGACTAGCGGGAGACCAGATACGCAGTATTTT. As protein: CASSDQTSGRPDTQYF.

The V call is TRBV28, the J call TRBJ1-1; 7 bases align to TRBD1. The germline CDR1 and CDR2 sequences are MDHEN and SYDVKM. The CDR3 covers 15 residues. J gave up 1 base and V 5 bases, and 7 bases lay outside the gene matches. CDR3 protein: CASSPFRGENTEAFF. The CDR3 bases are TGTGCCAGCAGTCCATTCAGGGGGGAGAACACTGAAGCTTTCTTT. Full variable domain (outside the CDR3, taken from reference TRBV28 and TRBJ1-1): DVKVTQSSRYLVKRTGEKVFLECVQDMDHENMFWYRQDPGLGLRLIYFSYDVKMKEKGDIPEGYSVSREKKERFSLILESASTNQTSMYLCASSPFRGENTEAFFGQGTRLTVV.

The V gene is TRBV7-2, the J gene TRBJ1-5, with D hard to call. CDR1 and CDR2 from the germline V gene are SGHTA and FQGNSA. Trimming stripped 4 bases from V and 6 bases from J, with 13 bases between. The CDR3 runs to 14 residues. The CDR3 sequence is CASSSRTGGQPQHF. DNA for the CDR3: TGTGCCAGCAGCTCAAGGACTGGAGGTCAGCCCCAGCATTTT.

Here the CDR3 DNA reads TGTGCCAGCAGTGGTACAGGTATCAATCAGCCCCAGCATTTT. It yields the protein CASSGTGINQPQHF. This sequence joins TRBV2 and TRBJ1-5, with D perhaps matching TRBD1 (5 bases). Germline CDR1 reads SNHLY; CDR2 reads FYNNEI. CDR3 length: 14 amino acids. Trimming took off 4 bases at V and 3 bases at J, with 10 bases between the two ends.

This chain joins TRBV29-1 and TRBJ2-1, with a possible D match to TRBD2 (6 bases). This CDR3 has 16 residues. Germline lookup yields CDR1 SQVTM and CDR2 ANQGSEA. V lost 5 bases to trimming and J lost 10 bases, with 27 bases between them. The CDR3 region is CSVQGPETSLTWEQFF. CDR3 sequence (DNA): TGCAGCGTTCAGGGCCCCGAGACTAGTTTAACTTGGGAGCAGTTCTTC.